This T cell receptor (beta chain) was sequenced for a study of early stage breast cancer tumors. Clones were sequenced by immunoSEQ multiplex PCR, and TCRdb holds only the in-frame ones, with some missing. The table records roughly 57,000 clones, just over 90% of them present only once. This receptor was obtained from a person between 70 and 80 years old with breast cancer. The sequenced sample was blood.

In DNA, the CDR3 is TGTGCCAGCCCGACAGGGAACTATGGCTACACCTTC. Protein sequence: CASPTGNYGYTF. The rearrangement joins TRBV7-2 to TRBJ1-2; 7 nucleotides match TRBD1. Germline-derived CDR1 and CDR2 are SGHTA and FQGNSA. Trimming removed 8 bases from V and 2 bases from J; junction bases left unmatched: 2. This CDR3 region has 12 residues.